This is a list of T cell receptor beta chains from one sample in a study of blood T cells in healthy people across ages. TCRdb reprocessed the 5' RACE reads via MiXCR and lists one record per CDR3 protein. The data hold hundreds of thousands of distinct CDR3 sequences, with around 28% observed a single time. Sample: blood. These TCRs come from a woman older than 75 in good health. Both conserved end residues are part of each CDR3. D genes are given only for firm matches. Not every row has a clone size; where given, it reads once, few, many or a size class.

j_gene,d_gene,v_gene,abundance,CDR3nt,CDR3aa
TRBJ2-5,TRBD1,TRBV2,.,TGTGCCAGCAGTCCGGACAGGGGCTCCTACAATGAGCAGTACTTC,CASSPDRGSYNEQYF
TRBJ2-2,.,TRBV15,.,TGTGCCACCAGCCTTCGATTCACAGGGACCACCGGGGAGCTGTTTTTT,CATSLRFTGTTGELFF
TRBJ1-1,.,TRBV5-1,.,TGCGCCAGCAGCTTTTACCAGGGAGGTAACACTGAAGCTTTCTTT,CASSFYQGGNTEAFF
TRBJ2-1,TRBD1,TRBV5-1,.,TGCGCCAGCAGCGCGGGACAGGGCTTCAATGAGCAGTTCTTC,CASSAGQGFNEQFF
TRBJ2-3,TRBD2,TRBV6-2/TRBV6-3,many,TGTGCCAGCAGTTACACTAGCGGGGACCCAGATACGCAGTATTTT,CASSYTSGDPDTQYF
TRBJ2-3,.,TRBV5-1,many,TGCGCCAGCAGCTCGGTCGCTACACCCACAGATACGCAGTATTTT,CASSSVATPTDTQYF
TRBJ2-5,.,TRBV5-1,.,TGCGCCAGCAGCGCTACTCTCAAGAGCAATGAGCAGTACTTC,CASSATLKSNEQYF
TRBJ2-7,TRBD2,TRBV5-1,.,TGCGCCAGCAGCTTGGCGGGGGGGACTAGCGGGAGGTACGAGCAGTACTTC,CASSLAGGTSGRYEQYF
TRBJ2-2,TRBD1,TRBV2,once,TGTGCCAGCAGTGAAGTAACAGGGGACACCGGGGAGCTGTTTTTT,CASSEVTGDTGELFF
TRBJ2-5,.,TRBV12-1,many,TGTGCCAGCAGCTTTGCGCAAATGAGGGCTGCCCTGGAGACCCAGTACTTC,CASSFAQMRAALETQYF
TRBJ2-7,TRBD1,TRBV28,few,TGTGCCAGCGGGACCGGGACAGGGACTCGCGAGCAGTACTTC,CASGTGTGTREQYF
TRBJ1-6,.,TRBV6-2/TRBV6-3,many,TGTGCCAGCAGAGCCACCAACAGGGAGTTTATAGATTCACCCCTCCACTTT,CASRATNREFIDSPLHF
TRBJ1-4,.,TRBV5-1,few,TGCGCCAGCAGCTTGAGTCCCTTGGGGGGAACTAATGAAAAACTGTTTTTT,CASSLSPLGGTNEKLFF
TRBJ2-3,TRBD1,TRBV10-1,many,TGCGCCAGCAGCCAGACAGGGAACGTGGTTTGGGGAACGCAGTATTTT,CASSQTGNVVWGTQYF
TRBJ2-3,TRBD1,TRBV7-2,many,TGTGCCAGCAGGTTGGGGGGACAGGGGCTCAAGTATTTT,CASRLGGQGLKYF
TRBJ2-2,.,TRBV4-3,.,TGCGCCAGCAGCCAAACGGGCCGTCACACCGGGGAGCTGTTTTTT,CASSQTGRHTGELFF
TRBJ2-5,.,TRBV20-1,few,TGCAGTGCTGTAAAAAAAACGATGGGCCAAGAGACCCAGTACTTC,CSAVKKTMGQETQYF
TRBJ1-4,.,TRBV4-1,.,TGCGCCAGCAGCCAAGATCCTACTGGACAGAGGAATGAAAAACTGTTTTTT,CASSQDPTGQRNEKLFF
TRBJ1-4,TRBD1,TRBV6-5,few,TGTGCCAGCAGTTACGACAGGGGCAGCGGGTTGACTAATGAAAAACTGTTTTTT,CASSYDRGSGLTNEKLFF
TRBJ2-7,TRBD1,TRBV13,once,TGTGCCAGCAGCTTCGACAGGGATGGTAACGAGCAGTACTTC,CASSFDRDGNEQYF
TRBJ1-6,TRBD1,TRBV29-1,many,TGCAGCGCCACTCGGGACAGTTATAATTCACCCCTCCACTTT,CSATRDSYNSPLHF
TRBJ2-7,.,TRBV7-8,.,TGTGCCAGCAGCTTAGGTCGTTTCGGACAGAGTGAATCCTACGAGCAGTACTTC,CASSLGRFGQSESYEQYF
TRBJ1-2,.,TRBV7-8,.,TGTGCCAGCAGCTCTATATATGAGGGCGCGGAAGGCTACACCTTC,CASSSIYEGAEGYTF
TRBJ2-2,.,TRBV5-1,few,TGCGCCAGCAGCTCTGATCCCCAGGGACTGAACACCGGGGAGCTGTTTTTT,CASSSDPQGLNTGELFF
TRBJ2-5,.,TRBV6-2/TRBV6-3,many,TGTGCCAGCAAATCAAGCGGCCAAGAGACCCAGTACTTC,CASKSSGQETQYF
TRBJ1-2,.,TRBV4-3,many,TGCGCCAGCAGCCAAGATCACCTCTATGGCTACACCTTC,CASSQDHLYGYTF
TRBJ1-2,.,TRBV7-9,.,TGTGCCAGCAGCTCGGATGGGTGTAGCTTGACTTATGGCTACACCTTC,CASSSDGCSLTYGYTF
TRBJ1-6,.,TRBV20-1,few,TGCAGTGCTAGAGAGCCACGGGCAGGGGTTTCGAGCTCCTATAATTCACCCCTCCACTTT,CSAREPRAGVSSSYNSPLHF
TRBJ2-1,TRBD2,TRBV7-2,many,TGTGCCAGCAGCCTAGCCCCGGCGGGGGGTCCCAGTAATGAGCAGTTCTTC,CASSLAPAGGPSNEQFF
TRBJ1-5,TRBD1,TRBV12-3/TRBV12-4,.,TGTGCCACCAGTTTCGGGACAGGGGGCCGTCAGCCCCAGCATTTT,CATSFGTGGRQPQHF
TRBJ1-4,.,TRBV12-3/TRBV12-4,.,TGTGCCAGCAGAACGGCCACCTCGGGAACTAATGAAAAACTGTTTTTT,CASRTATSGTNEKLFF